A selection of T cell receptor beta chains follows, all from one sample in a study of identifying expanded T cells in peripheral blood. Clones were read by immunoSEQ multiplex PCR, and TCRdb kept only the in-frame ones, dropping some. The sample has approximately 120,000 clones; approximately 90% are singletons. Sequenced: blood. The receptors stem from a person between 18 and 75 years old in good health. Each CDR3 is given with its conserved first and last residue. The D gene is left open where the match is weak. A clone size is listed for some rows: how often the clone was seen (once, few, many), or a class if it is expanded.

abundance	d_gene	v_gene	j_gene	CDR3nt	CDR3aa
NA	TRBD2	TRBV10-2	TRBJ2-1	TGCGCCAGCAGGGGGGGCGGGAGGGCCCCGCCCGATGAGCAGTTCTTC	CASRGGGRAPPDEQFF
NA	NA	TRBV6-5	TRBJ1-2	TGTGCCAGCAGTTACTCCTTCCGGAACTATGGCTACACCTTC	CASSYSFRNYGYTF
NA	TRBD1	TRBV7-8	TRBJ2-7	TGTGCCAGCAGCTCCCCCGGGACAGGGACCTACGAGCAGTACTTC	CASSSPGTGTYEQYF
NA	TRBD2	TRBV28	TRBJ2-7	TGTGCCAGCAGCTACGTGGCGGGAGTCTACGAGCAGTACTTC	CASSYVAGVYEQYF
once	NA	TRBV7-8	TRBJ1-3	TGTGCCAGCAGCCCTATAGACGGAGACTCTGGAAACACCATATATTTT	CASSPIDGDSGNTIYF
NA	TRBD1	TRBV29-1	TRBJ1-1	TGCAGCGTTGGGGGTCCGGGACAGTCGAACACTGAAGCTTTCTTT	CSVGGPGQSNTEAFF
NA	NA	TRBV10-3	TRBJ1-4	TGTGCCATCAGTGACAGGTCGAAAGAAAAACTGTTTTTT	CAISDRSKEKLFF
NA	NA	TRBV5-1	TRBJ1-2	TGCGCCAGCAGCTTGAGAGAAAACTTCTATGGCTACACCTTC	CASSLRENFYGYTF
NA	NA	TRBV7-9	TRBJ1-2	TGTGCCAGCAGCTTAGAGTCCGTTTTTCATGGCTACACCTTC	CASSLESVFHGYTF
NA	NA	TRBV7-3	TRBJ2-5	TGTGCCAGCAGCTTAGGCAGGGGAGAGACCCAGTACTTC	CASSLGRGETQYF
few	NA	TRBV30	TRBJ1-5	TGTGCCTGGAGTGTACGAGGGAATCAGCCCCAGCATTTT	CAWSVRGNQPQHF
NA	TRBD1	TRBV7-9	TRBJ2-1	TGTGCCAGCAGGGTTGGGACAGGGGTCAATGAGCAGTTCTTC	CASRVGTGVNEQFF
NA	TRBD2	TRBV29-1	TRBJ2-7	TGCGGTGCCGCGCACGGGGGGGCAAGCCCCTACGAGCAGTACTTC	CGAAHGGASPYEQYF
NA	NA	TRBV7-6	TRBJ1-2	TGTGCCAGCAGCCTCCCCGGGGCATACTATGGCTACACCTTC	CASSLPGAYYGYTF
NA	NA	TRBV5-1	TRBJ1-4	TGCGCCAGCAGCTTGAATGGGTATACCGCAACTAATGAAAAACTGTTTTTT	CASSLNGYTATNEKLFF
NA	TRBD1	TRBV19	TRBJ1-1	TGTGCCAGTATCTCACAGGGGCCTCAAGCTTTCTTT	CASISQGPQAFF
once	TRBD2	TRBV27	TRBJ2-7	TGTGCCAGCAGTAGGGCGGGCCTAGCGGAGGCCTACGAGCAGTACTTC	CASSRAGLAEAYEQYF
NA	NA	TRBV11-2	TRBJ2-3	TGTGCCAGCAGCTTAACGAGCGACGATACGCAGTATTTT	CASSLTSDDTQYF
NA	TRBD2	TRBV9	TRBJ2-2	TGTGCCAGCAGCGTAACTAGCGGAGGGAACACCGGGGAGCTGTTTTTT	CASSVTSGGNTGELFF
NA	NA	TRBV14	TRBJ1-3	TGTGCCAGCTCTCCGGGGGGGTTCGGAAACACCATATATTTT	CASSPGGFGNTIYF
NA	TRBD1	TRBV18	TRBJ1-5	TGTGCCAGCTCACCCTGGACAGGGGTTAGCAATCAGCCCCAGCATTTT	CASSPWTGVSNQPQHF
NA	NA	TRBV6-5	TRBJ2-1	TGTGCCAGCAGATCAGGGACTTTTATGAGTGAGCAGTTCTTC	CASRSGTFMSEQFF
NA	NA	TRBV28	TRBJ1-4	TGTGCCAGCAGTTGGGGGAGGGAAAAACTATTTTTT	CASSWGREKLFF
NA	NA	TRBV19	TRBJ2-7	TGTGCCAGTCCATTCGGCCTCTCCGAGCAGTACTTC	CASPFGLSEQYF
once	NA	TRBV5-4	TRBJ2-3	TGTGCCAGCAGCACGGCGGGGGCGATAAATACGCAGTATTTT	CASSTAGAINTQYF
NA	NA	TRBV5-4	TRBJ2-6	TGTGCCATCTCCAGGGCCCCAAGCTCTGGGGCCAACGTCCTGACTTTC	CAISRAPSSGANVLTF
NA	TRBD1	TRBV18	TRBJ2-7	TGTGCCAGCTCACCACTTTACCGGGACAGGGATGACGAGCAGTACTTC	CASSPLYRDRDDEQYF
NA	NA	TRBV25-1	TRBJ2-5	TGTGCCAGCAGTGAATTCGGGGTAAGAGCGACCCAGTACTTC	CASSEFGVRATQYF